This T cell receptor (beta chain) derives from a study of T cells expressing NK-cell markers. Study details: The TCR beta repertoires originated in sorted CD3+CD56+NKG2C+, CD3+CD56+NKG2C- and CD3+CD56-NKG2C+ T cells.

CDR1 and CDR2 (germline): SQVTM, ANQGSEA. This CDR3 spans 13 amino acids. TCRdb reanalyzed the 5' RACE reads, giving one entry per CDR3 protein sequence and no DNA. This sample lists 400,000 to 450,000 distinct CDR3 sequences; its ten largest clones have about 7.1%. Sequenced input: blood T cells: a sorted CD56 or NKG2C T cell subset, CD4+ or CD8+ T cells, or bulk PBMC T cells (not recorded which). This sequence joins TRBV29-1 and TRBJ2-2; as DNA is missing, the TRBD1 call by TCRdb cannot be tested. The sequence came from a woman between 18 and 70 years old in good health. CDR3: CSVEKGIPGELFF.